A selection of T cell receptor beta chains follows, all from one sample in a study of T cells after yellow fever vaccination. One entry per CDR3 protein, called by TCRdb with MiXCR from the 5' RACE reads. The repertoire includes 300,000 to 400,000 distinct CDR3 sequences, about 8.3% of them detected once, and 17% sits in the top ten. The sequencing used PBMCs, collected 45 days after the first yellow fever vaccination. The receptors shown here come from a man aged 18 to 29 who received the YFV17D yellow fever vaccine. Each CDR3 is given with its conserved first and last residue. D genes are given only for firm matches. A clone size is listed for some rows: how often the clone was seen (once, few, many), or a class if it is expanded.

J: TRBJ1-1; D: .; size: .; V: TRBV20-1; DNA: TGCAGTGCTCACCGGGAGACTGAAGCTTTCTTT; CDR3: CSAHRETEAFF
J: TRBJ1-1; D: .; size: few; V: TRBV10-3; DNA: TGTGCCATCAGTGTCTCGAACACTGAAGCTTTCTTT; CDR3: CAISVSNTEAFF
J: TRBJ2-1; D: .; size: .; V: TRBV7-9; DNA: TGTGCCAGCAGCTTCGGGGGCGGATCGATTGTTAATGAGCAGTTCTTC; CDR3: CASSFGGGSIVNEQFF
J: TRBJ2-7; D: .; size: few; V: TRBV15; DNA: TGTGCCACCAGCAGAGATGTAGGAAGGGCCTACGAGCAGTACTTC; CDR3: CATSRDVGRAYEQYF
J: TRBJ2-5; D: .; size: few; V: TRBV24-1; DNA: TGTGCCACCAGTGACCCCCCCAAAAAGGACAGTCTACTGTCCCAAGAGACCCAGTACTTC; CDR3: CATSDPPKKDSLLSQETQYF
J: TRBJ1-1; D: .; size: few; V: TRBV20-1; DNA: TGCAGTGCTAGACCGATATTATCTGAAGCTTTCTTT; CDR3: CSARPILSEAFF
J: TRBJ1-1; D: TRBD1; size: .; V: TRBV7-9; DNA: TGTGCCAGCAGGCCTCCCTTAAGGACAGGGCCCAACACTGAAGCTTTCTTT; CDR3: CASRPPLRTGPNTEAFF
J: TRBJ2-6; D: .; size: few; V: TRBV15; DNA: TGTGCCACCACCGATCCCGACAGGTGGACCTCTGGGGCCAACGTCCTGACTTTC; CDR3: CATTDPDRWTSGANVLTF
J: TRBJ1-5; D: .; size: few; V: TRBV30; DNA: TGTGCCTGGAGTGTACCCGGCAGAAGCAATCAGCCCCAGCATTTT; CDR3: CAWSVPGRSNQPQHF
J: TRBJ2-5; D: .; size: .; V: TRBV11-1; DNA: TGTGCCAGCAGCTTAGGGCAAGCCAATAGCAACCAAGAGACCCAGTACTTC; CDR3: CASSLGQANSNQETQYF
J: TRBJ2-1; D: TRBD2; size: .; V: TRBV29-1; DNA: TGCAGCGTTGAAAGCGGGGGACACAATGAGCAGTTCTTC; CDR3: CSVESGGHNEQFF
J: TRBJ2-5; D: .; size: few; V: TRBV27; DNA: TGTGCCAGCAGTTTGGGGGTCGACTCTATTCAAGAGACCCAGTACTTC; CDR3: CASSLGVDSIQETQYF
J: TRBJ2-3; D: .; size: few; V: TRBV6-2/TRBV6-3; DNA: TGTGCCAGCAGTTACCAGGGACTTAGCACAGATACGCAGTATTTT; CDR3: CASSYQGLSTDTQYF
J: TRBJ2-5; D: .; size: many; V: TRBV27; DNA: TGTGCCAGCAGTTTGTCTGGAGAGACCCAGTACTTC; CDR3: CASSLSGETQYF
J: TRBJ1-1; D: TRBD1; size: few; V: TRBV2; DNA: TGTGCCAGCAGGCCCTTATACCGGGACAGGAACACTGAAGCTTTCTTT; CDR3: CASRPLYRDRNTEAFF
J: TRBJ2-3; D: TRBD1; size: .; V: TRBV7-2; DNA: TGTGCCAGCAGCCCACCCCCTAGACAGGGGGGCACAGATACGCAGTATTTT; CDR3: CASSPPPRQGGTDTQYF
J: TRBJ2-2; D: .; size: .; V: TRBV5-1; DNA: TGCGCCAGCTGGAGTGATGGGACGCAGTTCGCGAACACCGGGGAGCTGTTTTTT; CDR3: CASWSDGTQFANTGELFF
J: TRBJ2-1; D: .; size: few; V: TRBV30; DNA: TGTGCCGGGGGGTTTATCAATGAGCAGTTCTTC; CDR3: CAGGFINEQFF
J: TRBJ2-7; D: .; size: .; V: TRBV6-1; DNA: TGTGCCTCACAGGTCGCGGTTCTCTCCTACGAGCAGTACTTC; CDR3: CASQVAVLSYEQYF
J: TRBJ2-5; D: .; size: few; V: TRBV5-1; DNA: TGCGCCAGCAGCCTACTCACCGGGACCCAATCTGGGGCCCAGTACTTC; CDR3: CASSLLTGTQSGAQYF
J: TRBJ2-2; D: .; size: few; V: TRBV5-1; DNA: TGCGCCAGCAGTTTCACGGCAGGCCCCGAATTTGGGGAGCTGTTTTTT; CDR3: CASSFTAGPEFGELFF
J: TRBJ1-5; D: .; size: .; V: TRBV4-3; DNA: TGCGCCAGCAGCCAAGATCGGGAACCGGACGGAGGCAAGCATTTT; CDR3: CASSQDREPDGGKHF
J: TRBJ2-7; D: .; size: few; V: TRBV6-1; DNA: TGTGCCAGCAGCGAGCGGGCGGGACCGGCCTACGAGCAGTACTTC; CDR3: CASSERAGPAYEQYF
J: TRBJ2-1; D: .; size: few; V: TRBV12-3/TRBV12-4; DNA: TGTGCCAGCAGACCCGTGGCCGGTGAGCAGTTCTTC; CDR3: CASRPVAGEQFF
J: TRBJ2-5; D: TRBD1; size: few; V: TRBV6-2/TRBV6-3; DNA: TGTGCCAGCACCTACCGCGGGGACAGGGAGACCCAGTACTTC; CDR3: CASTYRGDRETQYF
J: TRBJ2-3; D: TRBD2; size: many; V: TRBV20-1; DNA: TGCAGTGCTAATCGCGGGGGGCGCACAGATACGCAGTATTTT; CDR3: CSANRGGRTDTQYF
J: TRBJ1-2; D: .; size: .; V: TRBV3-1; DNA: TGTGCCAGCAGCCAGAGGGGGACACGCGGCTACACCTTC; CDR3: CASSQRGTRGYTF
J: TRBJ2-1; D: .; size: many; V: TRBV20-1; DNA: TGCAGTGCTAGAGGGCCCGCTGGTGAGCAGTTCTTC; CDR3: CSARGPAGEQFF
J: TRBJ2-4; D: TRBD1; size: .; V: TRBV29-1; DNA: TGCAGCGTGACAGGGAGTTACATTCAGTACTTC; CDR3: CSVTGSYIQYF
J: TRBJ2-1; D: .; size: few; V: TRBV4-2; DNA: TGTGCCAGCAGCCAAGTCGCACAGGGCCTCTACAATGAGCAGTTCTTC; CDR3: CASSQVAQGLYNEQFF
J: TRBJ1-2; D: .; size: few; V: TRBV24-1; DNA: TGTGCCACCAGTGACTCCAGTAACTATGGCTACACCTTC; CDR3: CATSDSSNYGYTF
J: TRBJ1-6; D: .; size: few; V: TRBV27; DNA: TGTGCCAGCAGTTTACAGGGAGACGCTGGTTCACCCCTCCACTTT; CDR3: CASSLQGDAGSPLHF
J: TRBJ2-1; D: .; size: .; V: TRBV4-1; DNA: TGCGCCAGCAGCCAACCTACTAGGTCCAATGAGCAGTTCTTC; CDR3: CASSQPTRSNEQFF
J: TRBJ1-1; D: .; size: few; V: TRBV7-9; DNA: TGTGCCAGCAGCTTTCCTATGAACACTGAAGCTTTCTTT; CDR3: CASSFPMNTEAFF
J: TRBJ2-3; D: TRBD2; size: few; V: TRBV14; DNA: TGTGCCAGCAGCCAAGGGAAACTAGCGGGGGAAGATACGCAGTATTTT; CDR3: CASSQGKLAGEDTQYF
J: TRBJ1-6; D: .; size: many; V: TRBV11-2; DNA: TGTGCCAGCAGTGACAGTCCCGGGAATTCACCCCTCCACTTT; CDR3: CASSDSPGNSPLHF
J: TRBJ2-3; D: .; size: many; V: TRBV20-1; DNA: TGCAGTGCCGCATCCGGTTCAGATACGCAGTATTTT; CDR3: CSAASGSDTQYF
J: TRBJ2-3; D: .; size: .; V: TRBV12-3/TRBV12-4; DNA: TGTGCCAGCAGTTTATTTGCGGGGCGCACAGATACGCAGTATTTT; CDR3: CASSLFAGRTDTQYF
J: TRBJ1-2; D: .; size: .; V: TRBV11-2; DNA: TGTGCCAGCAGCGAGGACAGAATTAACTATGGCTACACCTTC; CDR3: CASSEDRINYGYTF
J: TRBJ2-5; D: .; size: .; V: TRBV27; DNA: TGTGCCAGCAGTTTAGCCCCTGGGGGAGAATACCAAGAGACCCAGTACTTC; CDR3: CASSLAPGGEYQETQYF
J: TRBJ2-3; D: TRBD2; size: few; V: TRBV7-2; DNA: TGTGCCAGCAGGGGGGGGGTGGTGCAGTATTTT; CDR3: CASRGGVVQYF
J: TRBJ2-3; D: TRBD1; size: .; V: TRBV2; DNA: TGTGCCAGCAGCCGACAGGGGGTGGAAGCAGATACGCAGTATTTT; CDR3: CASSRQGVEADTQYF